The present T cell receptor beta chain was sequenced within a study of regulatory T cells in long-lasting Graves disease. The germline gives CDR1 MNHEY, CDR2 SVGEGT. CDR3 length: 15 residues. Trimming took 4 bases from V and 2 from J, leaving 14 bases between them. Construction of TCR beta libraries relied on iRepertoire HTBI primers and on Arm-PCR targeting CDR3 regions. TCRdb recomputed calls from the multiplex PCR reads with MiXCR, one row per CDR3 protein. The table shows some 500,000 distinct CDR3 sequences, with roughly 13% occurring only once. The time point is: newly diagnosed GD, antithyroid drugs for less than 3 months. RNA isolated from PBMCs was used to make the TCR library. This same sample was also part of a study on T cells in Graves' hyperthyroidism and ophthalmopathy. That work adds: Initially, a first-round RT-PCR of the TCR CDR3 employed the HTBI primer set.

The sequenced sample was peripheral blood mononuclear cells (PBMCs), obtained at new diagnosis, from a patient treated with antithyroid drugs. The receptor's source is a man aged 30 to 39 with Graves disease. The chain links TRBV6-2 or TRBV6-3 to TRBJ2-5, with D hard to call. CDR3 nucleotides: TGTGCCAGCAGTTCCGATCGGGTGCCGCAAGAGACCCAGTACTTC. It encodes CASSSDRVPQETQYF.